The TCR beta chain described here comes from a study of CD8 T cells in ankylosing spondylitis (dated by TCRdb to 2016 to 2017). In terms of the full investigation: The study profiled T cell receptor beta repertoires in healthy donors and ankylosing spondylitis patients to find disease-linked TCR variants. In total, the full study cohort was made up of some 100 healthy donors and more than 20 ankylosing spondylitis patients. Samples of peripheral blood were taken, and for ankylosing spondylitis patients, synovial fluid was collected as well.

Summary of the overall study and its limitations: According to the report, matched synovial fluid samples from ankylosing spondylitis patients were significantly enriched for the disease-linked clones. Some motif variants were previously reported in synovial fluid and blood of reactive arthritis patients, suggesting common disease-initiation mechanisms. The disease-linked clones had a CD8+ phenotype and were found at relatively low frequencies in peripheral blood. A TCR beta motif of several highly homologous amino acid variants appeared characteristic of blood from ankylosing spondylitis patients.

This clonotype was seen only once. The antigen it binds to is not known. The junction shows a germline mismatch at one end, possibly a read error. TCRdb names Illumina HiSeq 2500 as the instrument used. Quantitative 5'-RACE with molecular barcodes was used to prepare TCR beta libraries. The original methods were these. A new computational method based on a probabilistic model of VDJ rearrangement was used to identify disease-linked TCR variants. TCRdb cleaned the public reads at Q25 with fastp, built clones with MiXCR and kept in-frame beta chains. Rows are unified per CDR3 protein, each entry keeping the most common DNA and genes. The V and J calls come from TCRdb's annotation, not from the publication. For this sample there are approximately 100,000 distinct CDR3 sequences; about 8.3% appear just once. The ten largest make up around a tenth of the sample. Via the germline V gene, CDR1 is LGHNA and CDR2 YSLEER. The CDR3 sequence holds 16 residues, the cysteine and phenylalanine included. Only the CDR3 DNA stays, 48 bases, in frame from base 1.

The sample consisted of blood, either unsorted or a sorted T cell fraction (not recorded which). The chain links TRBV4-3 with TRBJ2-1; TRBD1 could be the D gene, as 5 bases match. This TCR came from a male donor with ankylosing spondylitis or in good health (not recorded which). The DNA sequence is TGCGCCAGCAGCCAAGAAAGTAGGGGCGGATACACTGAGCAGTTCTTC. This sequence encodes CASSQESRGGYTEQFF.